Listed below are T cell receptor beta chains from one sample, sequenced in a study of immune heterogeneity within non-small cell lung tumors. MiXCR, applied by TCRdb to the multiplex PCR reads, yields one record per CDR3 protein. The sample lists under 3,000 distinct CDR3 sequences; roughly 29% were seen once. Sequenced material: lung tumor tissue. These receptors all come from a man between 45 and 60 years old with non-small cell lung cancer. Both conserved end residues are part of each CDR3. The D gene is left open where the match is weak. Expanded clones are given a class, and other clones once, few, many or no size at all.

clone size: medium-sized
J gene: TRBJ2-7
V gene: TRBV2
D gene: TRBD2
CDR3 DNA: TGTGCCAGCAGGGACTCAGCGGGAGGAACGGCCGAGCAGTACTTC
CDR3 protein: CASRDSAGGTAEQYF

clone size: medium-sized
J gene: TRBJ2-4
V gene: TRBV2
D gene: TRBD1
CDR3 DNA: TGTGCCACCCGGGACAGGGATCTAGCCAAAAACATTCAGTACTTC
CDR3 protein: CATRDRDLAKNIQYF

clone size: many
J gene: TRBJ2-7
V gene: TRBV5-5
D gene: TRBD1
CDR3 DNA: TGTGCCAGCAGCGTGACAGGGGCGAGCTCCTACGAGCAGTACTTC
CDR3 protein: CASSVTGASSYEQYF

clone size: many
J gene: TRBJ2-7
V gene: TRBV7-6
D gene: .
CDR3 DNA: TGTGCCAGCAGCTCCTCAAGCTACGAGCAGTACTTC
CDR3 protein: CASSSSSYEQYF

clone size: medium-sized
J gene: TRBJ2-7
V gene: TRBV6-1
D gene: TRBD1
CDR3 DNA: TGTGCCAGCAGTTACACGCCGGGACAGACTTCTTCCTACGAGCAGTACTTC
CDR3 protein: CASSYTPGQTSSYEQYF

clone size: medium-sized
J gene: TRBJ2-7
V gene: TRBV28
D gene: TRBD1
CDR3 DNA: TGTGCCAGCAGACAAACAGGGGGATCCTACGAGCAGTACTTC
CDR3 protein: CASRQTGGSYEQYF

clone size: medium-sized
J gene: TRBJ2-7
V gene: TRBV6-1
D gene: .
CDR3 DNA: TGTGCCAGCAGTCGAGCGGGTCCTTCCTACGAGCAGTACTTC
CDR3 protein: CASSRAGPSYEQYF

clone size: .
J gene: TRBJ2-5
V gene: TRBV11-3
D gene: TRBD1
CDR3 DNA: TGTGCCAGCAGCCCGGGGACAGGGAGGGATGTGGAGACCCAGTACTTC
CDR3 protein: CASSPGTGRDVETQYF

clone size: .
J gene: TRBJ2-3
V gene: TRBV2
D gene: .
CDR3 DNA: TGTGCCTGCCTGGGGGATACGCAGTATTTT
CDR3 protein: CACLGDTQYF

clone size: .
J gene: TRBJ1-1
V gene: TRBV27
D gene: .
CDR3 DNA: TGTGTTAGCAGTCAGCAGATGAACACTGAAGCTTTCTTT
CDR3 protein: CVSSQQMNTEAFF

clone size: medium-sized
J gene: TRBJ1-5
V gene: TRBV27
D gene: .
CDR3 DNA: TGTGCCAGCAGTTCTCGACAAGGGGCTTACGATCAGCCCCAGCATTTT
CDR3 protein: CASSSRQGAYDQPQHF

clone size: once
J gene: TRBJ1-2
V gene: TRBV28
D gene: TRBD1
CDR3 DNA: TGTGCCAGCAGTTGGGACAGGGTGGATGGCTACACCTTC
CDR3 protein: CASSWDRVDGYTF

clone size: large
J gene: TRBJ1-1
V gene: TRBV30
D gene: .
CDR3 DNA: TGTGCCTGGAGTGGTCATAGTTGGGGAAACACTGAAGCTTTCTTT
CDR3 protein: CAWSGHSWGNTEAFF

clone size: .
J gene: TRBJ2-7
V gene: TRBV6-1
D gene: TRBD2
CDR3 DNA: TGTGCCAGCAGTGACGGGACTAGCGTATCCTGCGAGCAGTACTTC
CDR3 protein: CASSDGTSVSCEQYF

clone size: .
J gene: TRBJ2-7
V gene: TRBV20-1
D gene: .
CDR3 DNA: TGCAGTGCTCATGACTTTCTATCGCCCTACGAGCAGTACTTC
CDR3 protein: CSAHDFLSPYEQYF

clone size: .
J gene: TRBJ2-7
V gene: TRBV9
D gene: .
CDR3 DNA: TGTGCCAGCAGCGTCTCCCCCGGGGCGGGAAGGTATTACGAGCAGTACTTC
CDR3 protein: CASSVSPGAGRYYEQYF

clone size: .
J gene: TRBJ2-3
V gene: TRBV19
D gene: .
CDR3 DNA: TGTGCCAGTAGTATTAGGACATCCGCCTTTGATACGCAGTATTTT
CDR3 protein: CASSIRTSAFDTQYF

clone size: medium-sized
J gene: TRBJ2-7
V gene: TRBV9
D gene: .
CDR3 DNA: TGTGCCAGCAGCGTGGAGGATAACTACGAGCAGTACTTC
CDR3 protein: CASSVEDNYEQYF

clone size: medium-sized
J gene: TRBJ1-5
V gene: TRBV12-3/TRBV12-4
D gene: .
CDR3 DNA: TGTGCCAGCAGTTGGGCGATTGAGAATCAGCCCCAGCATTTT
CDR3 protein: CASSWAIENQPQHF

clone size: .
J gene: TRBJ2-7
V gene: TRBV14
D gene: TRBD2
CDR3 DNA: TGTTCCAGCGGGGTGGCGGTCTACGAGCAGTACTTC
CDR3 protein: CSSGVAVYEQYF

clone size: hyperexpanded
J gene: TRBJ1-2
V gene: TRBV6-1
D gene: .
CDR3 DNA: TGTGCCAGCAGCCATGGCACAGGGATTAGTTATGGCTACACCTTC
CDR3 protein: CASSHGTGISYGYTF

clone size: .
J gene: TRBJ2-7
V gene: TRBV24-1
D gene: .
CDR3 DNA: TGTGCCACCAGTGATAGAAGTTCGGGGGCTAGGTACGAGCAGTACTTC
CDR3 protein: CATSDRSSGARYEQYF

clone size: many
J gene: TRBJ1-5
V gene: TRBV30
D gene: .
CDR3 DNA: TGTGCCTGGTCCCGGGACAACAATCAGCCCCAGCATTTT
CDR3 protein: CAWSRDNNQPQHF

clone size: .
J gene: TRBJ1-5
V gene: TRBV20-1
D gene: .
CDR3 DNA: TGCAGTGCTAGTTTCCCTTTGGACAGTGGTCAGCCCCAGCATTTT
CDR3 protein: CSASFPLDSGQPQHF

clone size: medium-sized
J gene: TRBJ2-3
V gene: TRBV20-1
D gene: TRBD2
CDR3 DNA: TGCAGTGCTAGCAGCGGGAGGGCCCCAGATACGCAGTATTTT
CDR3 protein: CSASSGRAPDTQYF

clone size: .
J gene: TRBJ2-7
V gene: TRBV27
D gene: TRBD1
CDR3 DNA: TGTGCCAGCAGTCCCCACTCAGGGGGCAGCGAGCAGTACTTC
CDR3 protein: CASSPHSGGSEQYF

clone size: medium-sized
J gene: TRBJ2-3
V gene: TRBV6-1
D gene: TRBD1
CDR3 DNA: TGTGCCAGCAGTGCTCGACAGGGGAGCACAGATACGCAGTATTTT
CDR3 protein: CASSARQGSTDTQYF

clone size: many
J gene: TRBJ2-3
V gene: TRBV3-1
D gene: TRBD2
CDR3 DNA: TGTGCCAGCAGCCAACCCACCCTAGGGAGGGGAAGCACAGATACGCAGTATTTT
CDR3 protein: CASSQPTLGRGSTDTQYF